These 10 T cell receptor beta chains came from one sample sequenced in a study of cytomegalovirus exposure and HLA in healthy donors. PCR employed 60 Vbeta and 13 Jbeta primers. Sequenced by immunoSEQ multiplex PCR; TCRdb stores in-frame clones only, minus some. Of tens of thousands of clones in the sample, around 80% were seen once. The material sequenced was PBMCs. All receptors derive from a male donor in good health and CMV-seropositive.

The chain recombines TRBV6-4 with TRBJ2-7, with D unclear. The V gene's germline CDR1 is MRHNA and CDR2 SNTAGT. The CDR3 extends over 12 amino acids. Trimming took 2 bases from V and 4 from J, leaving 6 bases between them. The CDR3, as DNA: TGTGCCAGCAGTGACCCCCCTTACGAGCAGTACTTC. Translated, it gives CASSDPPYEQYF.

The chain links TRBV5-6 to TRBJ1-1; no clear D. The CDR3 consists of 13 residues. Germline V gene sequence: CDR1 SGHDT, CDR2 YYEEEE. The V gene lost 1 base and the J gene lost 4 bases, with 8 bases spanning the gap. For the CDR3, the DNA is TGTGCCAGCAGCTTGATCAGAAGCACTGAAGCTTTCTTT. This encodes CASSLIRSTEAFF.

The V call is TRBV2, the J call TRBJ1-6, with 7 bases aligning to TRBD1. This CDR3 has 17 residues. CDR1 SNHLY and CDR2 FYNNEI come from the germline V gene. With 5 bases clipped from V and 7 bases from J, the junction kept 14 bases outside the gene matches. The CDR3 region has the DNA TGTGCCAGCAGTTGGGGGACAGTGAGAGGTCGAAATTCACCCCTCCACTTT. This translates into CASSWGTVRGRNSPLHF.

The chain links TRBV28 to TRBJ1-1; TRBD1 matches at 7 bases. The CDR3 contains 13 residues. The germline gives CDR1 MDHEN, CDR2 SYDVKM. The junction had 0 bases not matched to a gene; V was cut back by 4 bases and J by 1 base. The CDR3 sequence is CASSWTGNTEAFF. The CDR3 coding sequence is TGTGCCAGCAGTTGGACAGGGAACACTGAAGCTTTCTTT.

This clone showed up just a few times. V and J are TRBV11-2 and TRBJ2-1; no definite D call. Trimming removed 3 bases from V and 0 bases from J, with 9 bases in between. The germline V gene encodes CDR1 SGHAT and CDR2 FQNNGV. CDR3 length: 15 residues. This chain's CDR3 is CASSFSSASYNEQFF. CDR3 sequence (DNA): TGTGCCAGCAGCTTTTCTAGTGCCTCCTACAATGAGCAGTTCTTC.

The V and J genes are TRBV15 and TRBJ1-4; tentatively, D is TRBD1 (6 bases). Deletions cut 1 base from V and 1 base from J, with 13 bases between. The V gene's germline CDR1 is LNHNV and CDR2 YYDKDF (reference sequence). This CDR3 spans 17 amino acids. This CDR3 is CATSRAAGGLTNEKLFF. The CDR3 DNA follows: TGTGCCACCAGCAGAGCGGCCGGGGGGCTAACTAATGAAAAACTGTTTTTT.

The chain carries TRBV10-1 and TRBJ2-7, with 8 bases that match TRBD2. In germline, CDR1 is WNHNN, CDR2 SYGVQD (reference sequence). The CDR3 loop spans 18 amino acids. V lost 7 bases to trimming and J lost 3 bases; unmatched junction nucleotides: 20. CDR3 loop: CASTRRQTPGLVFYEQYF. The CDR3 region has the DNA TGCGCCAGCACTCGCCGTCAAACTCCGGGACTAGTCTTCTACGAGCAGTACTTC.

CDR3: CASSVSGIVTDTQYF. For the CDR3, the DNA is TGTGCCAGCAGTGTTAGCGGGATAGTTACAGATACGCAGTATTTT. J is TRBJ2-3 and V is TRBV2, with TRBD2 matching over 8 bases. The CDR3 extends over 15 amino acids. V trimming: 4 bases; J trimming: 3 bases; junction bases outside the gene matches: 6. The V gene's germline CDR1 is SNHLY and CDR2 FYNNEI. Using reference TRBV2 and TRBJ2-3 for the parts outside the CDR3, the full variable domain is EPEVTQTPSHQVTQMGQEVILRCVPISNHLYFYWYRQILGQKVEFLVSFYNNEISEKSEIFDDQFSVERPDGSNFTLKIRSTKLEDSAMYFCASSVSGIVTDTQYFGPGTRLTVL.

In this sample, this clone turned up once. The gene calls are TRBV30 and TRBJ1-3, with D tentatively TRBD1 (6 bases). Trimming pared 4 bases from V and 3 bases from J, leaving 13 bases between. CDR1 and CDR2 (germline): GTSNPN, SVGIG (reference sequence). This CDR3 is built from 14 residues. The chain's CDR3 is CAWNPDSFGNTIYF. CDR3 in DNA: TGTGCCTGGAACCCGGACAGCTTTGGAAACACCATATATTTT.

The J gene is TRBJ2-5, the V gene TRBV11-2; 7 nucleotides align to TRBD1. Trimming at V came to 3 bases and at J to 1 base, leaving 8 bases not matched to a gene. Germline V gene lookup returns CDR1 SGHAT and CDR2 FQNNGV. This CDR3 has 16 residues. Written as DNA, the CDR3 is TGTGCCAGCAGCTTGGGGGTCGCAGGGGGCCAAGAGACCCAGTACTTC. Protein product: CASSLGVAGGQETQYF.